This entry features one T cell receptor (beta chain) sequence. Its antigen is unknown. The sample originates from a study of cytomegalovirus exposure and HLA in healthy donors. General study findings and limits: More clonal expansion characterized HLA-associated TCR beta chains than equally common others in a later analysis. Based on reports, TCR beta sequences accurately predicted HLA-A and HLA-B alleles for most subjects.

Amplification used 60 Vbeta primers and 13 Jbeta primers. Here immunoSEQ multiplex PCR was the method, and the copy in TCRdb shows in-frame clones only, minus some. The sample carries 150,000 to 200,000 clones, about 75% recorded once. Germline V gives CDR1 SQVTM, CDR2 ANQGSEA. Trimming removed 1 base at V and 1 base at J, with 7 bases between. This CDR3 has 13 residues. The chain is built from TRBV29-1 and TRBJ1-2; tentative D call: TRBD1 (6 bases). Sample: PBMCs. This TCR was recovered from a man aged 50-60 years in good health and CMV-seropositive. The CDR3 DNA reads as TGCAGCGTTGAAGTGGACAGTAACTATGGCTACACCTTC. This gives the protein CSVEVDSNYGYTF.